Reported below is one T cell receptor beta chain. The authors' processing: Amplifying reference gene primers gave estimates of nucleated cell counts. Repertoires were generated with immunoSEQ multiplex PCR, while TCRdb's copy carries only in-frame clones and drops some. That table is the source of V, J and clone size, and D and trimming were worked out from the DNA. The top ten clones hold 1.9% of a sample with around 300,000 clones, around 92% of them seen once. The age range of participants was about 18 to 100 years, with residence in about 25 US areas. Cohort allocation depended upon clinical history that participants reported. This sample stems from a study of blood T cell repertoires in COVID-19. The sequenced material came from PBMCs or T cells enriched from blood (not recorded which). The receptor was derived from a woman between 55 and 75 years old who had recovered from COVID-19.

The CDR3, as DNA: TGTGCCAGCAGTTCCTACCAAAGCACAGATACGCAGTATTTT. Translated, it gives CASSSYQSTDTQYF. The chain carries TRBV6-2 or TRBV6-3 and TRBJ2-3; D remains ambiguous. The length of the CDR3 is 14 residues. Trimming pared 4 bases from V and 0 bases from J, leaving 8 bases between. The V gene's germline CDR1 is MNHEY and CDR2 SVGEGT.